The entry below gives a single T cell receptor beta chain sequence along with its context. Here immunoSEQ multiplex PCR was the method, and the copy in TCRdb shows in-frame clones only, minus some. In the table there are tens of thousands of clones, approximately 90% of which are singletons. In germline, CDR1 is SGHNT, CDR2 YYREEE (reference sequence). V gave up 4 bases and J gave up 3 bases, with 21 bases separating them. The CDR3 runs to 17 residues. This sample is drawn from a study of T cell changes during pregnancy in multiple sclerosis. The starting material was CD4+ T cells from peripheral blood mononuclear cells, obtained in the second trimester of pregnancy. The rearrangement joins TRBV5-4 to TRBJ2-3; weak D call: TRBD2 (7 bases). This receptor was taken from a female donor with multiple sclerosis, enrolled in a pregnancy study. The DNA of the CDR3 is TGTGCCAGCAGCCCCCGGGGGGCGGGGGTTAGAACAGATACGCAGTATTTT. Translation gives CASSPRGAGVRTDTQYF.